The 9 T cell receptor beta chains below come from one sample, sequenced in a study of neurological immune-mediated disorders (dated by TCRdb to 2018 to 2020). The method was 5' RACE. Reads for this sample came from an Illumina HiSeq 2500. The public reads were quality trimmed at Q25 with fastp and then assembled into clones with MiXCR by TCRdb, keeping productive beta chains. Every entry covers one CDR3 protein and lists the most common genes and DNA from its rows. This sample is represented by over 50,000 distinct CDR3 sequences; approximately 5.3% of them were singletons. Clones ranked in the top ten supply about 5.3% of the sample. The sequenced sample consisted of PBMCs. Source of these receptors: a human donor with multiple sclerosis. The donor label of this sample is uncertain.

This clonotype appeared many times. This rearrangement joins TRBV3-1 to TRBJ2-3, with a possible D match to TRBD2 (7 bases). The CDR3 runs to 18 residues. Trimming cost V 5 bases and J 2 bases, with 23 bases left between them. The germline gives CDR1 LGHDT, CDR2 YNNKEL (reference sequence). The CDR3 DNA sequence: TGTGCCAGCAGCATTCGGGCGTCGGCGCGGGGGCCCACAGATACGCAGTATTTT. Its translation: CASSIRASARGPTDTQYF.

This clonotype was seen ten or more times. The chain carries TRBV5-1 and TRBJ1-2; TRBD1 agrees at 9 bases. CDR3 length: 15 amino acids. The junction had 4 bases not matched to a gene; V was cut back by 0 bases and J by 4 bases. Per the germline V gene, CDR1 is SGHRS and CDR2 is YFSETQ. The CDR3 loop is CASSLGDRVGYGYTF. CDR3 nucleotides: TGCGCCAGCAGCTTGGGGGACAGGGTCGGCTATGGCTACACCTTC.

The chain couples TRBV7-8 to TRBJ2-1, with D perhaps TRBD1 (6 bases). The CDR3 consists of 13 residues. Trimming pared 5 bases from V and 10 bases from J, leaving 15 bases between. Germline V gene sequence: CDR1 SGHVS, CDR2 FQNEAQ. DNA of the CDR3: TGTGCCAGCAGCACACGGTCAGGACAGGAGCAGTTCTTC. Translating gives CASSTRSGQEQFF. Variable domain in full (rest from reference TRBV7-8 and TRBJ2-1): GAGVSQSPRYKVAKRGQDVALRCDPISGHVSLFWYQQALGQGPEFLTYFQNEAQLDKSGLPSDRFFAERPEGSVSTLKIQRTQQEDSAVYLCASSTRSGQEQFFGPGTRLTVL.

The chain couples TRBV7-2 to TRBJ2-2, with 11 bases aligning to TRBD2. V was clipped by 0 bases and J by 3 bases; unmatched bases: 9. CDR1 and CDR2 (germline): SGHTA, FQGNSA. This CDR3 contains 19 residues. The CDR3 here is CASSLALVAGGIHTGELFF. CDR3 bases: TGTGCCAGCAGCTTAGCGCTGGTAGCGGGGGGGATACACACCGGGGAGCTGTTTTTT.

This clonotype was picked up many times. The genes are TRBV20-1 and TRBJ1-1; D is unresolved. Germline V lookup: CDR1 DFQATT, CDR2 SNEGSKA (reference sequence). The V and J ends lost 0 bases and 3 bases respectively, with 20 bases between them. The CDR3 covers 17 residues. The CDR3 coding sequence is TGCAGTGCTAGAGACTACCGAAATAGGCCATTGTACACTGAAGCTTTCTTT. As protein: CSARDYRNRPLYTEAFF.

This clonotype was picked up many times. CDR3 in amino acids: CASSPIRDRDTEAFF. The CDR3 DNA sequence: TGTGCCAGCAGCCCGATCAGGGATAGGGACACTGAAGCTTTCTTT. The chain couples TRBV7-9 to TRBJ1-1, with a tentative D call TRBD1 (5 bases). Germline CDR1 is SEHNR and CDR2 is FQNEAQ (reference sequence). The CDR3 covers 15 residues. V lost 5 bases to trimming and J lost 3 bases, with 16 bases between them.

This clonotype occurred many times. J is TRBJ1-2 and V is TRBV4-1; the match to TRBD1 covers 9 bases. The germline V gene encodes CDR1 MGHRA and CDR2 YSYEKL. CDR3 size: 15 residues. With V trimmed by 4 bases and J by 2 bases, 5 bases remained unmatched. CDR3 amino acids: CASSPYGTGNYGYTF. DNA for the CDR3: TGCGCCAGCAGCCCGTATGGGACAGGGAACTATGGCTACACCTTC.

This clonotype was found many times. The chain has TRBV7-2 and TRBJ2-7; D tentatively fits TRBD1 or TRBD2 (5 bases each). Trimming left V 1 base short and J 1 base short, with 14 bases between. CDR1 is SGHTA and CDR2 is FQGNSA in the germline V gene. The CDR3 length is 16 residues. CDR3 protein: CASSLVGGTSSYEQYF. CDR3 bases: TGTGCCAGCAGCTTAGTAGGTGGGACGTCTTCCTACGAGCAGTACTTC.

The J gene is TRBJ2-1, the V gene TRBV7-9, with D hard to call. Germline assignment: CDR1 SEHNR and CDR2 FQNEAQ (reference sequence). The CDR3 is made up of 15 amino acids. V was trimmed by 6 bases and J by 3 bases, leaving 15 bases between them. The CDR3 spells CASSRRGTNYNEQFF. The CDR3 bases are TGTGCCAGCAGTCGAAGAGGCACTAACTACAATGAGCAGTTCTTC.